Following are 3 T cell receptor beta chains from one sample sequenced in a study of cytomegalovirus exposure and HLA in healthy donors (dated by TCRdb to 2015 to 2018). The protocol used for the library was the immunoSEQ multiplex PCR assay. For the multiplex PCR, a mixture combining 60 forward primers for TCR Vbeta segments and 13 reverse primers for TCR Jbeta segments was used. What TCRdb holds here is the immuneACCESS table cut down to in-frame rearrangements. Part of the clones is not present; checked against another copy, under half of the missing clones reflect an unresolved V gene, and the others are unexplained. Across this sample there are 150,000 to 200,000 clones, with around 67% seen only once. The ten biggest clones cover 4% to 5.5% of the sample. Sequencing input: PBMCs. The receptors were gathered from a woman under 30 in good health and CMV-seropositive.

The chain combines TRBV30 with TRBJ1-1, with 7 bases aligning to TRBD1. The CDR3 is 14 residues long. The junction had 3 bases not matched to a gene; V was cut back by 0 bases and J by 2 bases. Germline CDR1 GTSNPN, CDR2 SVGIG (reference sequence). The CDR3 is CAWSVAGGNTEAFF. The CDR3 bases are TGTGCCTGGAGTGTGGCAGGGGGAAACACTGAAGCTTTCTTT.

Concerning this clone: An end of the junction differs from the germline gene, which may be a read error. This chain links TRBV2 with TRBJ2-7; TRBD2 matches 12 bases. Germline V gene sequence: CDR1 SNHLY, CDR2 FYNNEI. CDR3 length: 13 residues. CDR3 DNA sequence: TGTGCCAGCAGTGGGACTAGCGGGATCGGTAGGGACTTC. Translated: CASSGTSGIGRDF.

J is TRBJ2-7 and V is TRBV28; TRBD2 aligns across 7 bases. Germline CDR1 and CDR2: MDHEN and SYDVKM. The CDR3 covers 15 residues. V dropped 7 bases and J dropped 5; count of bases not matched to a gene: 14. CDR3 in DNA: TGTGCCAGCATTATCCAGGGAGGGCGCATCCACGAGCAGTACTTC. This codes for CASIIQGGRIHEQYF.